This T cell receptor beta chain emerged from a study of identifying expanded T cells in peripheral blood. The study, taken as a whole, reports: Technical replicates showed 0.9 to 1.5 changed clones; approximately 2 weeks about 16.4; four weeks 19.

Some clones are missing from TCRdb's copy, which holds only in-frame ones; the method was immunoSEQ multiplex PCR. The sample shows about 81,000 clones, roughly 84% of them seen only once. On this clone: Its matching antigen is unknown.

Trimming cost V 4 bases and J 5 bases; bases outside gene matches: 13. Germline V gives CDR1 SGHRS, CDR2 YFSETQ. The CDR3 is 16 residues long. The TCR sequence derives from a person between 18 and 75 years old in good health. Sequenced input: blood. The rearrangement joins TRBV5-1 to TRBJ1-1; 8 nucleotides agree with TRBD1. The DNA for the CDR3 is TGCGCCAGCAGCCTTCAAGGACAGGGAGGGGATACTGAAGCTTTCTTT. Translated: CASSLQGQGGDTEAFF.